This T cell receptor (beta chain) was captured by sequencing in a study of cytotoxic CD8 clonotypes in ibrutinib-treated CLL. Looking at the study overall: Over 10 relapsed/refractory, roughly 15 treatment-naive; roughly 17 IGHV unmutated. Mean productive templates were about 250,000; mean productive rearrangements were around 86,000.

Details on this clone: Its specificity is unknown.

Study-wide findings and caveats: Pretreatment clonality was elevated relative to age-matched healthy donors and paralleled circulating CD8+ T-cell counts.

Using immunoSEQ multiplex PCR, the repertoire was profiled, and TCRdb retains in-frame clones only, with some absent. The profile shows about 300,000 clones, more than 70% of them singletons. Germline CDR1 SGHDN, CDR2 FVKESK. V was trimmed by 5 bases and J by 10 bases, leaving 17 bases between them. This CDR3 is 14 amino acids long. The sample consisted of PBMCs, taken at disease progression, from a patient treated with ibrutinib. The chain is built from TRBV14 and TRBJ1-4; possibly TRBD1 for D (6 bases). The origin of this receptor is a human donor with chronic lymphocytic leukemia. The CDR3 reads CASSTTRDTRKLFF. The CDR3 region has the DNA TGTGCCAGCAGCACCACCCGGGACACCAGAAAACTGTTTTTT.